Following are 14 T cell receptor beta chains from one sample sequenced in a study of cytomegalovirus exposure and HLA in healthy donors. In the PCR, 60 Vbeta and 13 Jbeta primers were used. Assay: immunoSEQ multiplex PCR; the TCRdb copy retains only in-frame clones and omits some. The sample contains 110,000 to 150,000 clones, roughly three quarters of which appear only once. The sequenced sample was PBMCs. All receptors come from a female donor in good health and CMV-seronegative.

The chain joins TRBV19 to TRBJ1-3; the D gene is possibly TRBD1 (6 bases). The CDR3 consists of 15 residues. The germline V gene has CDR1 LNHDA and CDR2 SQIVND (reference sequence). Trimming left V 9 bases short and J 2 bases short, with 17 bases between. CDR3 residues: CASRPTGSAGNTIYF. CDR3 DNA: TGTGCCAGCCGACCAACAGGGTCTGCTGGAAACACCATATATTTT.

This chain connects TRBV27 to TRBJ1-6; 9 bases line up with TRBD1. The V and J ends lost 6 bases and 6 bases, in that order; junction bases with no gene match: 15. The CDR3 extends over 18 amino acids. Looked up from germline, CDR1 is MNHEY and CDR2 is SMNVEV (reference sequence). CDR3 nucleotide sequence: TGTGCCAGCAGCAGGATAGCCGACAGGGGGAAGTTTAATTCACCCCTCCACTTT. Protein product: CASSRIADRGKFNSPLHF.

The chain has TRBV5-1 and TRBJ2-3; possibly TRBD2 for D (7 bases). The ends were cut back, 2 bases at V and 5 bases at J, with 12 bases in the middle. Germline-derived CDR1 and CDR2 are SGHRS and YFSETQ. The CDR3 has 14 residues. CDR3 residues: CASSLPGGLDTQYF. The CDR3 DNA reads TGCGCCAGCAGCTTACCGGGGGGCTTAGATACGCAGTATTTT.

The gene calls are TRBV6-1 and TRBJ1-5, with 9 positions matching TRBD1. The CDR3 has 18 residues. V shed 4 bases, J shed 2 bases, and the junction held 12 bases outside the gene matches. CDR1 is MNHNS, CDR2 SASEGT, per germline. In DNA, the CDR3 is TGTGCCAGCAGTGGACCGGGACAGGGACTCCTGGGCAATCAGCCCCAGCATTTT. The encoded protein is CASSGPGQGLLGNQPQHF.

The V gene is TRBV15, the J gene TRBJ2-7, with 9 positions matching TRBD1. This CDR3 is built from 16 residues. In germline, CDR1 is LNHNV, CDR2 YYDKDF (reference sequence). The V segment lost 5 bases and the J segment 7 bases; nucleotides outside the gene matches: 15. CDR3 sequence reads: CATSWRTGDPTGEQYF. The CDR3 DNA is TGTGCCACCAGCTGGAGGACAGGGGACCCTACGGGGGAGCAGTACTTC.

This chain uses TRBV12-5 with TRBJ2-1; 13 nucleotides line up with TRBD2. The length of the CDR3 is 15 residues. Germline V gene data show CDR1 as LGHNT and CDR2 as FRNRAP. V shed 9 bases, J shed 5 bases, and the junction held 7 bases outside the gene matches. The CDR3 DNA reads as TGTGCTAGCATGACTAGCGGGGGGCTGGACAATGAGCAGTTCTTC. It specifies CASMTSGGLDNEQFF.

In its sample, this clone was seen a few times. The chain couples TRBV4-2 to TRBJ2-7; possibly TRBD1 for D (6 bases). In germline, CDR1 is LGHNA, CDR2 YNFKEQ. This CDR3 has 14 amino acids. Trimming pared 4 bases from V and 0 bases from J, leaving 10 bases between. The CDR3 here is CASSLTGLSYEQYF. The CDR3 nucleotides are TGTGCCAGCAGCCTTACAGGGCTCTCCTACGAGCAGTACTTC.

This chain uses TRBV12-2 with TRBJ2-1; the table's D call, TRBD2, has no DNA check behind it. TRBV12-2 is termed a pseudogene. The CDR3 runs 17 residues. CDR3 protein: CASRLKSGLADHNEQFF. CDR3 coding DNA: TGTGCAAGTCGCTTAAAGTCGGGACTAGCGGATCACAATGAGCAGTTCTTC.

The V and J genes are TRBV27 and TRBJ2-3; D call uncertain. CDR1 MNHEY and CDR2 SMNVEV come from the germline V gene (reference sequence). CDR3 length: 12 residues. V was cut by 3 bases and J by 5 bases, with 6 bases left in between. DNA for the CDR3: TGTGCCAGCAGTTTTGCCGGAGATACGCAGTATTTT. Its protein product is CASSFAGDTQYF.

This rearrangement joins TRBV5-4 to TRBJ2-1; 11 bases are a match to TRBD2. Germline lookup yields CDR1 SGHNT and CDR2 YYREEE (reference sequence). CDR3 length equals 15 residues. V was clipped by 3 bases and J by 7 bases; unmatched bases: 6. CDR3 nucleotide sequence: TGTGCCAGCAGCTCGGGACTAGCGGCTAGGAATGAGCAGTTCTTC. This gives the protein CASSSGLAARNEQFF. The whole variable domain, remainder taken from reference TRBV5-4 and TRBJ2-1, is ETGVTQSPTHLIKTRGQQVTLRCSSQSGHNTVSWYQQALGQGPQFIFQYYREEENGRGNFPPRFSGLQFPNYSSELNVNALELDDSALYLCASSSGLAARNEQFFGPGTRLTVL.

This chain uses TRBV30 with TRBJ1-5, with D hard to call. The ends were cut back, 1 base at V and 3 bases at J, with 7 bases in the middle. CDR1 is GTSNPN, CDR2 SVGIG, per germline (reference sequence). The CDR3 contains 13 residues. The CDR3 protein is CAWSETYNQPQHF. In nucleotides, the CDR3 is TGTGCCTGGAGTGAAACATACAATCAGCCCCAGCATTTT.

J is TRBJ1-4 and V is TRBV18; D perhaps matches TRBD1 (6 bases). This CDR3 has 14 amino acids. V was clipped by 7 bases and J by 8 bases, with 17 bases between them. The germline CDR1 and CDR2 sequences are KGHSH and LQKENI. CDR3: CASFRPGAGEKLFF. The CDR3 DNA sequence: TGTGCCAGCTTTCGTCCAGGGGCAGGGGAAAAACTGTTTTTT. Filled out from reference TRBV18 and TRBJ1-4, the complete variable domain reads NAGVMQNPRHLVRRRGQEARLRCSPMKGHSHVYWYRQLPEEGLKFMVYLQKENIIDESGMPKERFSAEFPKEGPSILRIQQVVRGDSAAYFCASFRPGAGEKLFFGSGTQLSVL.

The rearrangement joins TRBV29-1 to TRBJ1-1; a weak D match, TRBD1 (6 bases). V lost 6 bases and J lost 8, with 13 bases in between. CDR3 length equals 11 residues. The germline V gene encodes CDR1 SQVTM and CDR2 ANQGSEA. The CDR3 reads CSVGGGPEAFF. The CDR3 DNA reads as TGCAGCGTAGGGGGGGGACCAGAAGCTTTCTTT.

This clone was observed a few times. The chain carries TRBV4-1 and TRBJ2-2; D uncertain. Trimming removed 0 bases at V and 1 base at J, with 9 bases between. Looked up from germline, CDR1 is MGHRA and CDR2 is YSYEKL. CDR3 length equals 16 residues. The CDR3: CASSQDRGLNTGELFF. The CDR3 bases are TGCGCCAGCAGCCAAGATCGTGGCCTGAACACCGGGGAGCTGTTTTTT.